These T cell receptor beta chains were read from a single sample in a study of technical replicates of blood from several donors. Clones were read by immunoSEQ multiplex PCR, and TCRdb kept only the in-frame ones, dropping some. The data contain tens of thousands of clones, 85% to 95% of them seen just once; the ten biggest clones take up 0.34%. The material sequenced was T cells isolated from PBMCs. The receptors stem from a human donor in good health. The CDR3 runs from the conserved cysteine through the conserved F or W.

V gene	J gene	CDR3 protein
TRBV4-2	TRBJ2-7	CASSQATGNLGSPNEQYF
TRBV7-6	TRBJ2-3	CASSRNSRGPITDTQYF
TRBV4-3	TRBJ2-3	CASSPGPGDEKDTQYF
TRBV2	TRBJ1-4	CASSATGRNEKLFF
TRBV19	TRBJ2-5	CASSHRLGETQYF
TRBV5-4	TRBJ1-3	CASSRRTAGSGNTIYF
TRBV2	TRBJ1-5	CASSGTGDEGNQPQHF
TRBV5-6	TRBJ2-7	CASSFLLGEQYF
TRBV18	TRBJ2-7	CASSPQAQMSSYEQYF
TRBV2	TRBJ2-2	CASKTSENTGELFF
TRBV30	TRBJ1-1	CALTTGAPFEAFF
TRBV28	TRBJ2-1	CASLEGESSYNEQFF
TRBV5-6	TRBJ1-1	CASSLYTLNTEAFF
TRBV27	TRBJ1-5	CASSLWGGQGFSQPQHF
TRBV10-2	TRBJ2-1	CASSESSGRNFLSSYNEQFF
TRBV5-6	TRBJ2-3	CASSSSRLAGSTDTQYF
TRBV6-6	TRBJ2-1	CASSSGLAGGNEQFF
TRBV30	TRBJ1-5	CAWSVGVNSNQPQHF
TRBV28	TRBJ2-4	CASSWAPPEIQYF
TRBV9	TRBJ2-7	CASSGGTSVYEQYF
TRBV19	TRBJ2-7	CASTKNRGPSYEQYF
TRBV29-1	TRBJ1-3	CSARDRGSGNTIYF
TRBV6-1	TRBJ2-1	CASSELSESSYNEQFF
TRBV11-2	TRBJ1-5	CASSLDRGNQPQHF
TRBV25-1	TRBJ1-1	CASSESGTVVLDTEAFF
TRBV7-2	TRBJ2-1	CASGPGGYSYNEQFF